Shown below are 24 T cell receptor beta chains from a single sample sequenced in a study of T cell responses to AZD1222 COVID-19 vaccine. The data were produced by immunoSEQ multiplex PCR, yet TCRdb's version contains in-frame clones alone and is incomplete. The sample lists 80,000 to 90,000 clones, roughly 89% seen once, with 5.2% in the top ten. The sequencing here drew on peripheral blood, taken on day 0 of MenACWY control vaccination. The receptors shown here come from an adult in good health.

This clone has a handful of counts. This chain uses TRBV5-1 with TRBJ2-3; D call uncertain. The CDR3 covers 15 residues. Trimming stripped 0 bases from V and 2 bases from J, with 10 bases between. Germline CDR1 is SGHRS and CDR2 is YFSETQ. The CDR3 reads CASSLAGISTDTQYF. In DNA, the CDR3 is TGCGCCAGCAGCTTGGCTGGGATTTCCACAGATACGCAGTATTTT.

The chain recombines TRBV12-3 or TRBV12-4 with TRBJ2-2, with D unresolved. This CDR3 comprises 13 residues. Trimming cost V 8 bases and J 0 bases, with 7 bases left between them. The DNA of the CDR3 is TGTGCCAGCCTCCCCGCGAACACCGGGGAGCTGTTTTTT. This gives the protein CASLPANTGELFF.

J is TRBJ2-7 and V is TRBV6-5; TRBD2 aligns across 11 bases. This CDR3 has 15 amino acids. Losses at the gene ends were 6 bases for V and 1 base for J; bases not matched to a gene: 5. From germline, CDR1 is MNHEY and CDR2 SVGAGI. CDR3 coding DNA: TGTGCCAGCAGCCCGGGACTAGCGGCTTCCTACGAGCAGTACTTC. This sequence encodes CASSPGLAASYEQYF.

The CDR3 region has the DNA TGTGCCAGCAGTTTAGCGGTGAATGAGCAGTTCTTC. Translating it yields CASSLAVNEQFF. This chain connects TRBV28 to TRBJ2-1; unclear D gene. Germline V gene data show CDR1 as MDHEN and CDR2 as SYDVKM. Between the trimmed V and J ends, which lost 2 bases and 7 bases, there was a span of 6 bases. The CDR3 runs to 12 residues.

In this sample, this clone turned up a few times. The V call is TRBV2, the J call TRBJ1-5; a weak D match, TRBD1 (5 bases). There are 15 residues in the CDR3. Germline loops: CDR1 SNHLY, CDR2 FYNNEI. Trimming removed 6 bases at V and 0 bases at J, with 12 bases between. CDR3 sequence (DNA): TGTGCCAGCAGGAGGGACGGTAATAGCAATCAGCCCCAGCATTTT. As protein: CASRRDGNSNQPQHF.

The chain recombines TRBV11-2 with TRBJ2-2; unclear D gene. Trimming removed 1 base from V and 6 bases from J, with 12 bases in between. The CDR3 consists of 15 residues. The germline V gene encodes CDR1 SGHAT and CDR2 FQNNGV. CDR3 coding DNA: TGTGCCAGCAGCTTAGGTATACAGATACCCGGGGAGCTGTTTTTT. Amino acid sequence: CASSLGIQIPGELFF.

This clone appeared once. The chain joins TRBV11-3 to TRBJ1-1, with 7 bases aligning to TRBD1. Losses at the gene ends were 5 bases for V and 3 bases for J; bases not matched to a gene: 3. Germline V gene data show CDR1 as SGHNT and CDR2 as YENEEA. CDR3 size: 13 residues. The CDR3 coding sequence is TGTGCCAGCAGCGTCCAGGGGGACACTGAAGCTTTCTTT. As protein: CASSVQGDTEAFF. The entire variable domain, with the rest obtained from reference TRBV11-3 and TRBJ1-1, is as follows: EAGVVQSPRYKIIEKKQPVAFWCNPISGHNTLYWYLQNLGQGPELLIRYENEEAVDDSQLPKDRFSAERLKGVDSTLKIQPAELGDSAVYLCASSVQGDTEAFFGQGTRLTVV.

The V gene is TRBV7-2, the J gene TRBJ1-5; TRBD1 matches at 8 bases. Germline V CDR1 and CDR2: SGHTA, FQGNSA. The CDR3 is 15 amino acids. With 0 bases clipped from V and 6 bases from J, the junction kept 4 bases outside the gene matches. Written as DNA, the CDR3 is TGTGCCAGCAGCTTAGCGTGGCAGGGGGCTCAGCCCCAGCATTTT. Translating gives CASSLAWQGAQPQHF. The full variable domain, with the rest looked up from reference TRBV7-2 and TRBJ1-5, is GAGVSQSPSNKVTEKGKDVELRCDPISGHTALYWYRQSLGQGLEFLIYFQGNSAPDKSGLPSDRFSAERTGGSVSTLTIQRTQQEDSAVYLCASSLAWQGAQPQHFGDGTRLSIL.

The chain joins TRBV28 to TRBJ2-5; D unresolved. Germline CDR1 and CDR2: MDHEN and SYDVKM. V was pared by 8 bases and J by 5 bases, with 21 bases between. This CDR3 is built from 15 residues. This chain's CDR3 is CASSGRLVHAETQYF. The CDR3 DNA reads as TGTGCCAGCTCCGGGCGGCTCGTGCACGCGGAGACCCAGTACTTC.

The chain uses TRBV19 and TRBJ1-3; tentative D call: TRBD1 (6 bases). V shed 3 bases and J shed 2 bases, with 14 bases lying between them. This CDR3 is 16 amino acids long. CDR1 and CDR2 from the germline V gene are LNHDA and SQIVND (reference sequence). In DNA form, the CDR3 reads TGTGCCAGTAGTATCAGCGCAGGGGCTACTGGAAACACCATATATTTT. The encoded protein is CASSISAGATGNTIYF.

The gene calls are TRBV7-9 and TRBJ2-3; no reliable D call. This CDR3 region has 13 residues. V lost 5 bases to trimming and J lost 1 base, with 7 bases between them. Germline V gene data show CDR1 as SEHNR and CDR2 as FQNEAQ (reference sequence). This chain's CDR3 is CASSRVRTDTQYF. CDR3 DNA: TGTGCCAGCAGCCGCGTACGCACAGATACGCAGTATTTT.

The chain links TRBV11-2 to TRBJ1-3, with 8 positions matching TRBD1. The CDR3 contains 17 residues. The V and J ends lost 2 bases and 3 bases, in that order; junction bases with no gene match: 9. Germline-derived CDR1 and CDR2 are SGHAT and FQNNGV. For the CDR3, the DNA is TGTGCCAGCAGCTTAACCTCCCAGGGGGCGCGTGGAAACACCATATATTTT. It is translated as CASSLTSQGARGNTIYF. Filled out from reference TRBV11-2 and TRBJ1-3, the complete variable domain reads EAGVAQSPRYKIIEKRQSVAFWCNPISGHATLYWYQQILGQGPKLLIQFQNNGVVDDSQLPKDRFSAERLKGVDSTLKIQPAKLEDSAVYLCASSLTSQGARGNTIYFGEGSWLTVV.

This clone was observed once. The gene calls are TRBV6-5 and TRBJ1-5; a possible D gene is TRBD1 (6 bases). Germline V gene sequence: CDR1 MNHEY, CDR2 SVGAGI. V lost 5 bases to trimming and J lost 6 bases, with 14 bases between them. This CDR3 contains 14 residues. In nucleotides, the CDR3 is TGTGCCAGCAGTATCACAGGGACGGGTCAGCCCCAGCATTTT. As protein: CASSITGTGQPQHF.

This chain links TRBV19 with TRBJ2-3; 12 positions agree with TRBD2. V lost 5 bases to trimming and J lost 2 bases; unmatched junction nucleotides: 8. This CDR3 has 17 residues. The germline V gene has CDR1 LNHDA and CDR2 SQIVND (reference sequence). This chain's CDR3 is CASSSPGLAGPTDTQYF. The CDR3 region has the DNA TGTGCCAGTAGTTCCCCCGGACTAGCGGGACCCACAGATACGCAGTATTTT. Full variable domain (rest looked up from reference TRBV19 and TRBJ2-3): DGGITQSPKYLFRKEGQNVTLSCEQNLNHDAMYWYRQDPGQGLRLIYYSQIVNDFQKGDIAEGYSVSREKKESFPLTVTSAQKNPTAFYLCASSSPGLAGPTDTQYFGPGTRLTVL.

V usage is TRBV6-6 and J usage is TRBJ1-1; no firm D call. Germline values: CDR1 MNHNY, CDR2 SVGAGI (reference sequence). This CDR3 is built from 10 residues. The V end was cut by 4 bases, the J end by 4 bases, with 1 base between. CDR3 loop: CASSSTEAFF. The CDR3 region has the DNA TGTGCCAGCAGTTCCACTGAAGCTTTCTTT.

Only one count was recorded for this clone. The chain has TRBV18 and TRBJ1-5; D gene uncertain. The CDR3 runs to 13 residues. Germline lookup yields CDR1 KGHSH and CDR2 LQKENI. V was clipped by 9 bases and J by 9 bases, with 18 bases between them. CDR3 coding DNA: TGTGCCAGTTCAGACACCGATCGTTTGCCCCAGCATTTT. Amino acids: CASSDTDRLPQHF. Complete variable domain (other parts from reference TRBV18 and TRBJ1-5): NAGVMQNPRHLVRRRGQEARLRCSPMKGHSHVYWYRQLPEEGLKFMVYLQKENIIDESGMPKERFSAEFPKEGPSILRIQQVVRGDSAAYFCASSDTDRLPQHFGDGTRLSIL.

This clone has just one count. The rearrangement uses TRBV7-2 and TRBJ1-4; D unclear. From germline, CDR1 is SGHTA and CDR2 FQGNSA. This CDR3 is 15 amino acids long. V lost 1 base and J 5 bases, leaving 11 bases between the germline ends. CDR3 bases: TGTGCCAGCAGCTTAGGAGGGTGGGGAAATGAAAAACTGTTTTTT. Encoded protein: CASSLGGWGNEKLFF.

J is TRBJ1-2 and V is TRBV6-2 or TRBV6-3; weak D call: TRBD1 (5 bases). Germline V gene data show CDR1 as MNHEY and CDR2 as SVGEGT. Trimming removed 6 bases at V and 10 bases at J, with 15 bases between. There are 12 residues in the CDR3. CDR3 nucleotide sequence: TGTGCCAGCAGCCCCCGGGGGGAAGACTACACCTTC. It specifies CASSPRGEDYTF.

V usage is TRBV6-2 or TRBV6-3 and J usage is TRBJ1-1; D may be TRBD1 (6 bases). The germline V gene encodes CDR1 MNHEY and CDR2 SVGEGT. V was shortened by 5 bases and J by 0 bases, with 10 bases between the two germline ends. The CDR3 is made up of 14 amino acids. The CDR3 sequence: CASSRTALNTEAFF. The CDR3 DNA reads TGTGCCAGCAGTCGGACAGCTCTGAACACTGAAGCTTTCTTT.

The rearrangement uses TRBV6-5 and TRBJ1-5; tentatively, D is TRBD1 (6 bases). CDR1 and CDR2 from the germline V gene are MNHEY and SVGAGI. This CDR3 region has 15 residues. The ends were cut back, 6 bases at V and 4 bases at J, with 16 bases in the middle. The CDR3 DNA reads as TGTGCCAGCAGCCCCGGACAGTTACCTAATCAGCCCCAGCATTTT. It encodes CASSPGQLPNQPQHF.

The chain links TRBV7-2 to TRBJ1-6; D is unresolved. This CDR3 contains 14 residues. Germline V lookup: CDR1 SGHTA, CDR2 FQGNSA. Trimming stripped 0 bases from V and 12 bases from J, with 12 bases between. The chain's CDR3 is CASSLAHGLEPLHF. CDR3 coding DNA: TGTGCCAGCAGCTTAGCGCACGGATTGGAACCCCTCCACTTT.

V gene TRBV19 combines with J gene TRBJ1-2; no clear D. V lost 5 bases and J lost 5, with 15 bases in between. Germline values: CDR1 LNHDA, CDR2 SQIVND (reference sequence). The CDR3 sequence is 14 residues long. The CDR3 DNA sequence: TGTGCCAGTAGTCCATCCGCGCCGGGGTATGGCTACACCTTC. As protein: CASSPSAPGYGYTF.

CDR3: CASSIRDRGGKQYF. CDR3 nucleotide sequence: TGTGCCAGTAGTATCCGGGACAGGGGAGGTAAGCAGTACTTC. The chain combines TRBV19 with TRBJ2-7; TRBD1 matches 10 bases. The V and J ends lost 3 bases and 8 bases, in that order; junction bases with no gene match: 7. The V gene's germline CDR1 is LNHDA and CDR2 SQIVND (reference sequence). The CDR3 runs 14 residues.

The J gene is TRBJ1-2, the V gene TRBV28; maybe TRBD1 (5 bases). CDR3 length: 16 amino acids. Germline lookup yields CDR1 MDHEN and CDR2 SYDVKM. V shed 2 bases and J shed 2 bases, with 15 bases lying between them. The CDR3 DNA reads TGTGCCAGCAGTTTAACCCGGGGACGGGCGAACTATGGCTACACCTTC. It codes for CASSLTRGRANYGYTF.